Listed here are 30 T cell receptor beta chains from one sample, sequenced in a study of blood T cell repertoires in COVID-19. Libraries were prepared by immunoSEQ multiplex PCR; TCRdb keeps only in-frame clonotypes and omits some of them. The sample comprises 90,000 to 130,000 clones, less than 85% of which are singletons, and 3% to 4.5% rests with the top ten. The sample was peripheral blood. These receptors came from a woman older than 75 with acute or convalescent COVID-19.

The CDR3 reads CASSYSAANNQPQHF. The CDR3 DNA follows: TGTGCCAGCAGTTACTCGGCGGCTAACAATCAGCCCCAGCATTTT. The chain combines TRBV6-5 with TRBJ1-5; unclear D gene. V lost 0 bases to trimming and J lost 3 bases, with 9 bases between them. Germline CDR1 MNHEY, CDR2 SVGAGI. CDR3 size: 15 residues.

J is TRBJ1-6 and V is TRBV6-5; 8 bases are a match to TRBD1. Looked up from germline, CDR1 is MNHEY and CDR2 is SVGAGI. The CDR3 is 12 amino acids. After removal of 5 bases from V and 11 bases from J, the junction contained 2 bases not matched to a gene. The CDR3 loop reads CASSRQGPPLHF. CDR3 nucleotides: TGTGCCAGCAGTCGACAGGGGCCACCCCTCCACTTT.

The CDR3 DNA reads TGTGCCAGCAGCTTAGCAGGGGCATCCTCCTACGAGCAGTACTTC. Its translation: CASSLAGASSYEQYF. The chain recombines TRBV7-2 with TRBJ2-7; tentative D call: TRBD1 (5 bases). Trimming stripped 0 bases from V and 0 bases from J, with 9 bases between. This CDR3 is built from 15 residues. CDR1 and CDR2 from the germline V gene are SGHTA and FQGNSA.

Here the CDR3 DNA reads TGCAGCGTTGACCAACACTACAATGAGCAGTTCTTC. This translates into CSVDQHYNEQFF. V gene TRBV29-1 combines with J gene TRBJ2-1; no definite D call. V dropped 3 bases and J dropped 3 bases, with 6 bases sitting between them. CDR3 length equals 12 residues. CDR1 and CDR2 (germline): SQVTM, ANQGSEA.

The rearrangement uses TRBV19 and TRBJ1-2; D might be TRBD1 (5 bases). This CDR3 is built from 14 residues. Germline lookup yields CDR1 LNHDA and CDR2 SQIVND (reference sequence). Between the trimmed V and J ends, which lost 8 bases and 5 bases, there was a span of 18 bases. The CDR3 sequence is CASSMGGGWYGYTF. The DNA of the CDR3 is TGTGCCAGTTCGATGGGGGGAGGATGGTATGGCTACACCTTC.

The V and J genes are TRBV10-3 and TRBJ1-5; D gene ambiguous. Germline V gives CDR1 ENHRY, CDR2 SYGVKD. This CDR3 region has 14 residues. V lost 2 bases, J lost 7 bases, and 12 bases lay in between. The CDR3 nucleotides are TGTGCCATCAGTGAGATGGGCCTCGACCAGCCCCAGCATTTT. Translation gives CAISEMGLDQPQHF.

The chain carries TRBV18 and TRBJ2-3, with 9 bases aligning to TRBD2. V lost 4 bases to trimming and J lost 0 bases; unmatched junction nucleotides: 2. CDR3 length: 15 amino acids. Germline V CDR1 and CDR2: KGHSH, LQKENI. The CDR3 is CASSLGLASTDTQYF. The CDR3, as DNA: TGTGCCAGCTCACTGGGACTAGCTAGCACAGATACGCAGTATTTT.

The chain carries TRBV19 and TRBJ1-5; 11 positions match TRBD1. This CDR3 is built from 16 residues. The trim removed 7 bases at V and 4 bases at J, leaving 9 bases unmatched. Germline CDR1 reads LNHDA; CDR2 reads SQIVND (reference sequence). The CDR3 DNA sequence: TGTGCCAGTACGGACAGGGGGCAGGTTCGGAATCAGCCCCAGCATTTT. As protein: CASTDRGQVRNQPQHF.

The rearrangement uses TRBV7-8 and TRBJ2-3, with a possible D match to TRBD1 (7 bases). CDR1 and CDR2 (germline): SGHVS, FQNEAQ. This CDR3 is built from 13 residues. Trimming removed 6 bases at V and 6 bases at J, with 13 bases between. The CDR3 region has the DNA TGTGCCAGCAGTGTGACAGGGAGGGATACGCAGTATTTT. Amino acids: CASSVTGRDTQYF.

Only a few counts were recorded for this clone. The rearrangement joins TRBV30 to TRBJ1-6, with TRBD1 matching over 10 bases. The CDR3 consists of 14 residues. Looked up from germline, CDR1 is GTSNPN and CDR2 is SVGIG (reference sequence). The J segment lost 9 bases and the V segment lost 7 bases, leaving 9 bases of the junction unmatched. CDR3 coding DNA: TGTGCCTTCGCGACAGGGGGCGCAGGTTCACCCCTCCACTTT. It is translated as CAFATGGAGSPLHF. Combining the CDR3 with reference TRBV30 and TRBJ1-6 gives the whole variable domain SQTIHQWPATLVQPVGSPLSLECTVEGTSNPNLYWYRQAAGRGLQLLFYSVGIGQISSEVPQNLSASRPQDRQFILSSKKLLLSDSGFYLCAFATGGAGSPLHFGNGTRLTVT.

This clone is deemed medium-sized. V usage is TRBV5-5 and J usage is TRBJ2-7, with 7 nucleotides matching TRBD1. CDR1 and CDR2 (germline): SGHKS, YYEKEE (reference sequence). V shed 2 bases, J shed 2 bases, and the junction held 7 bases outside the gene matches. This CDR3 is 15 amino acids long. Here the CDR3 reads CASSLLPGQTYEQYF. Written as DNA, the CDR3 is TGTGCCAGCAGCTTACTTCCGGGACAGACCTACGAGCAGTACTTC.

The CDR3 sequence is CASTGTSGVTGELFF. The CDR3 DNA follows: TGTGCCAGCACCGGGACTAGCGGAGTCACCGGGGAGCTGTTTTTT. The genes are TRBV27 and TRBJ2-2, with 11 bases identical to TRBD2. This CDR3 comprises 15 residues. In germline, CDR1 is MNHEY, CDR2 SMNVEV (reference sequence). V lost 7 bases and J lost 4; bases outside the gene matches: 5.

This clone was counted a few times. The chain couples TRBV19 to TRBJ1-4, with D unclear. There are 13 residues in the CDR3. V was trimmed by 5 bases and J by 11 bases, leaving 15 bases between them. From germline, CDR1 is LNHDA and CDR2 SQIVND (reference sequence). CDR3 nucleotides: TGTGCCAGTAGTCCCCCGGGAGGCGAGAAACTGTTTTTT. Translation: CASSPPGGEKLFF.

This chain links TRBV21-1 with TRBJ1-1; whether TRBD1, the table's D call, matches the DNA was not checked. TRBV21-1 is a recognized pseudogene. The CDR3 consists of 14 residues. CDR3 amino acids: CASSAGVGYTEAFF. CDR3 coding DNA: TGTGCCAGCAGTGCAGGGGTAGGGTACACTGAAGCTTTCTTT.

This clone was detected only once. The chain carries TRBV28 and TRBJ1-1; D is uncertain. The CDR3 spans 13 residues. Per germline, CDR1 MDHEN and CDR2 SYDVKM. Between the trimmed V and J ends, which lost 3 bases and 6 bases, there was a span of 11 bases. CDR3 amino acids: CASSFTGLPEAFF. The DNA for the CDR3 is TGTGCCAGCAGTTTTACGGGGTTGCCTGAAGCTTTCTTT. Based on the CDR3 plus reference TRBV28 and TRBJ1-1, the full variable domain is DVKVTQSSRYLVKRTGEKVFLECVQDMDHENMFWYRQDPGLGLRLIYFSYDVKMKEKGDIPEGYSVSREKKERFSLILESASTNQTSMYLCASSFTGLPEAFFGQGTRLTVV.

This clone was recorded many times. The V and J genes are TRBV3-1 (or the pseudogene TRBV3-2) and TRBJ2-3, with a weak D call TRBD2 (5 bases). This CDR3 is 17 amino acids long. Trimming cost V 0 bases and J 6 bases, with 19 bases left between them. Per the germline V gene, CDR1 is LGHDT and CDR2 is YNNKEL (reference sequence). CDR3: CASSQDIGGSWLDTQYF. The CDR3 coding sequence is TGTGCCAGCAGCCAAGATATTGGAGGATCGTGGCTGGATACGCAGTATTTT.

The rearrangement joins TRBV6-5 to TRBJ1-1; 7 nucleotides match TRBD1. CDR1 and CDR2 (germline): MNHEY, SVGAGI. The CDR3 is 15 amino acids. V gave up 7 bases and J gave up 3 bases; unmatched junction bases: 11. CDR3 sequence (DNA): TGTGCCAGCAAAGAGAACGGACAGGCCTACACTGAAGCTTTCTTT. Protein sequence: CASKENGQAYTEAFF.

CDR3 region: CASSSHSGGAGDTQYF. CDR3 bases: TGTGCCAGCAGCTCGCATAGCGGGGGGGCGGGAGATACGCAGTATTTT. The rearrangement uses TRBV7-8 and TRBJ2-3, with 11 bases lining up with TRBD2. The CDR3 length is 16 residues. Germline values: CDR1 SGHVS, CDR2 FQNEAQ. V shed 4 bases and J 5 bases; nucleotides not matched to a gene: 8.

This sequence joins TRBV7-2 and TRBJ2-7, with 7 bases matching TRBD2. The trim removed 3 bases at V and 7 bases at J, leaving 18 bases unmatched. Germline V gene lookup returns CDR1 SGHTA and CDR2 FQGNSA. The CDR3 covers 17 residues. CDR3 DNA: TGTGCCAGCAGCTTTTATCCTAGCGGACCGAGGAGCGGGGAGCAGTACTTC. It yields the protein CASSFYPSGPRSGEQYF.

This chain links TRBV2 with TRBJ2-2; maybe TRBD2 (5 bases). Trimming took off 7 bases at V and 0 bases at J, with 9 bases between the two ends. Germline values: CDR1 SNHLY, CDR2 FYNNEI. CDR3 length: 14 residues. The CDR3 protein is CASMDFANTGELFF. Here the CDR3 DNA reads TGTGCCAGCATGGACTTCGCGAACACCGGGGAGCTGTTTTTT.

The J gene is TRBJ2-1, the V gene TRBV29-1; 11 bases align to TRBD2. This CDR3 comprises 18 residues. Germline V gives CDR1 SQVTM, CDR2 ANQGSEA. Trimming cost V 4 bases and J 1 base; bases outside gene matches: 12. The chain's CDR3 is CSVVYGSGRAGSYNEQFF. CDR3 DNA: TGCAGCGTTGTATATGGTAGCGGGAGGGCCGGGTCCTACAATGAGCAGTTCTTC.

This clone was counted between two and nine times. The chain combines TRBV19 with TRBJ1-2; 10 bases map to TRBD1. With 5 bases clipped from V and 4 bases from J, the junction kept 4 bases outside the gene matches. Germline CDR1 is LNHDA and CDR2 is SQIVND (reference sequence). The CDR3 consists of 14 residues. The CDR3 reads CASSPGTGVYGYTF. CDR3 coding DNA: TGTGCCAGTAGTCCCGGGACAGGGGTCTATGGCTACACCTTC.

The CDR3 nucleotides are TGTGCCAGCAGCTTAGCGAAACTCACAGGGGGAGAGACCCAGTACTTC. This gives the protein CASSLAKLTGGETQYF. The genes are TRBV7-2 and TRBJ2-5; TRBD1 matches at 8 bases. V gave up 0 bases and J gave up 4 bases; unmatched junction bases: 7. The length of the CDR3 is 16 residues. The germline V gene has CDR1 SGHTA and CDR2 FQGNSA.

The V and J genes are TRBV7-2 and TRBJ2-3; D ambiguous. Between the trimmed V and J ends, which lost 4 bases and 5 bases, there was a span of 7 bases. CDR1 is SGHTA and CDR2 is FQGNSA in the germline V gene. The length of the CDR3 is 12 residues. CDR3 region: CASSSPIDTQYF. The DNA for the CDR3 is TGTGCCAGCAGCTCCCCAATAGATACGCAGTATTTT.

V and J are TRBV2 and TRBJ1-2; the D gene is possibly TRBD1 (5 bases). The CDR3 runs to 12 residues. The germline V gene encodes CDR1 SNHLY and CDR2 FYNNEI. V lost 5 bases and J lost 8, with 12 bases in between. The CDR3 region has the DNA TGTGCCAGCAGTCAAACGGGGGTCGGCTACACCTTC. As protein: CASSQTGVGYTF.

This chain connects TRBV4-2 to TRBJ2-2; 8 bases match TRBD1. Trimming at V came to 2 bases and at J to 7 bases, leaving 6 bases not matched to a gene. Germline CDR1 is LGHNA and CDR2 is YNFKEQ. This CDR3 spans 15 amino acids. The CDR3 region is CASSQPTGVGGELFF. The DNA of the CDR3 is TGTGCCAGCAGCCAACCGACAGGGGTGGGCGGGGAGCTGTTTTTT.

The chain carries TRBV4-1 and TRBJ2-5; no clear D. Germline V gene lookup returns CDR1 MGHRA and CDR2 YSYEKL. Trimming pared 4 bases from V and 1 base from J, leaving 13 bases between. This CDR3 has 15 residues. The CDR3, as DNA: TGCGCCAGCAGCCGAGTCGCCGGAGCCCAAGAGACCCAGTACTTC. It codes for CASSRVAGAQETQYF.

The CDR3 here is CAWSVLGVQAFF. The CDR3 DNA reads TGTGCCTGGAGTGTCCTCGGGGTGCAAGCTTTCTTT. This sequence joins TRBV30 and TRBJ1-1; D ambiguous. The CDR3 consists of 12 residues. V was clipped by 0 bases and J by 9 bases, with 11 bases between them. Germline CDR1 reads GTSNPN; CDR2 reads SVGIG (reference sequence).

The chain joins TRBV12-5 to TRBJ2-1; TRBD2 aligns across 7 bases. There are 15 residues in the CDR3. The V gene end was trimmed by 4 bases and the J gene end by 4 bases; junction bases not matched to a gene: 7. Per germline, CDR1 LGHNT and CDR2 FRNRAP. The chain's CDR3 is CASGSVAGGYNEQFF. The CDR3 DNA reads TGTGCTAGTGGTTCCGTAGCGGGTGGATACAATGAGCAGTTCTTC.

The chain carries TRBV12-3 or TRBV12-4 and TRBJ2-5, with TRBD1 identical over 7 bases. CDR3 length: 13 amino acids. The junction had 6 bases not matched to a gene; V was cut back by 6 bases and J by 5 bases. The CDR3 spells CASSQDRVETQYF. Written as DNA, the CDR3 is TGTGCCAGCAGCCAAGACAGGGTGGAGACCCAGTACTTC.